The entry below gives a single T cell receptor (beta chain) sequence along with its context. Germline assignment: CDR1 SGHDN and CDR2 FVKESK. This CDR3 has 13 amino acids. The germline V and J ends were trimmed by 7 bases and 6 bases, with 12 bases remaining between them. The source of the sample is a study of blood T cell repertoires in COVID-19. Produced via immunoSEQ multiplex PCR; TCRdb's table is partial and in-frame only. The data show 25,000 to 30,000 clones, with roughly 84% seen just once and approximately 25% held by the top ten. The sequenced sample consisted of peripheral blood. The receptor was isolated from a human donor in a cohort sampled during active COVID-19. The V and J genes are TRBV14 and TRBJ2-2; TRBD2 is a possible D gene (6 bases). The DNA for the CDR3 is TGTGCCAGCAACTATGGAGGGGCCGGGGAGCTGTTTTTT. It specifies CASNYGGAGELFF.